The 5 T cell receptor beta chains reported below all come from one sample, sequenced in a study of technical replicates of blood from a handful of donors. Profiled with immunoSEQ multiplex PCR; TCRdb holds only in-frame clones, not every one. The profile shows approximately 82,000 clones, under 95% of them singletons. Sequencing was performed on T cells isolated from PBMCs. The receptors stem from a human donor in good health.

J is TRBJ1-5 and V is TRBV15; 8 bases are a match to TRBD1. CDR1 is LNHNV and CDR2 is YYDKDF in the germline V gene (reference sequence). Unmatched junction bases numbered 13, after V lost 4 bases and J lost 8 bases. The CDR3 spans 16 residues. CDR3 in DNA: TGTGCCACCAGCACCCTGGACAGGGTAGGATTGGAGCCCCAGCATTTT. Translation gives CATSTLDRVGLEPQHF.

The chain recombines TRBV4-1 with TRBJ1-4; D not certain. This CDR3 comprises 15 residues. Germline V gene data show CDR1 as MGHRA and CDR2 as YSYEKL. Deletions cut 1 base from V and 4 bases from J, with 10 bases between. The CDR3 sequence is CASSQVSRSNEKLFF. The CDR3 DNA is TGCGCCAGCAGCCAAGTTAGTAGAAGTAATGAAAAACTGTTTTTT.

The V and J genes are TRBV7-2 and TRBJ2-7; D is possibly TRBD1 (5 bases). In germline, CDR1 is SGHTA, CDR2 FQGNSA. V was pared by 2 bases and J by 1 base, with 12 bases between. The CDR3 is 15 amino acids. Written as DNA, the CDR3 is TGTGCCAGCAGCTTATTCTCAGGGTATTCCTACGAGCAGTACTTC. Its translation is CASSLFSGYSYEQYF.

The CDR3 DNA reads TGTGCCAGCAGCCCCGCGACTGTCTTCCTCACCTTC. This translates into CASSPATVFLTF. This chain links TRBV7-9 with TRBJ1-2; no clear D. Trimming shortened V by 5 bases and J by 13 bases, and 17 bases separated the two germline ends. Per the germline V gene, CDR1 is SEHNR and CDR2 is FQNEAQ (reference sequence). This CDR3 comprises 12 residues.

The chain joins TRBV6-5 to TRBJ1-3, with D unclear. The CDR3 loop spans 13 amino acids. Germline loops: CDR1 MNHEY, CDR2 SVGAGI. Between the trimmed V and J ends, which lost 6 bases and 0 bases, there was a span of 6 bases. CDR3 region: CASRLSSGNTIYF. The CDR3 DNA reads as TGTGCCAGCAGGCTAAGCTCTGGAAACACCATATATTTT.